What follows are 15 T cell receptor beta chains derived from one specimen sequenced in a study of T cell repertoires in cytomegalovirus infection. These receptors have no known antigen. A single record per CDR3 protein comes from TCRdb applying MiXCR to the reads. The table includes 750,000 to 950,000 distinct CDR3 sequences, under 35% detected once. The sample here was cultured CD8+ T cells from PBMCs, taken from culture after CMV antigen stimulation. The receptors originated from a human donor in good health (CMV status not recorded). Some clones in this sample may be carry-over from other donors' samples.

This rearrangement joins TRBV4-2 to TRBJ2-1; TRBD1 aligns across 7 bases. CDR3 length equals 13 residues. Germline assignment: CDR1 LGHNA and CDR2 YNFKEQ. Trimming cost V 4 bases and J 9 bases; bases outside gene matches: 6. In DNA, the CDR3 is TGTGCCAGCAGCCCTGAAGGGGGCGGTGAGCAGTTCTTC. Its translation: CASSPEGGGEQFF.

This clonotype was observed at least ten times. This chain links TRBV7-6 with TRBJ1-2, with TRBD1 identical over 8 bases. The CDR3 totals 14 residues. Germline loops: CDR1 SGHVS, CDR2 FNYEAQ. V shed 5 bases and J 5 bases; nucleotides not matched to a gene: 7. The CDR3 nucleotides are TGTGCCAGCAGCCCGACACAGGGGGGGTATGGCTACACCTTC. Residues: CASSPTQGGYGYTF.

The V gene is TRBV19, the J gene TRBJ2-2; D gene ambiguous. The V and J ends lost 7 bases and 6 bases respectively, with 18 bases between them. The CDR3 runs to 15 residues. Germline CDR1 is LNHDA and CDR2 is SQIVND (reference sequence). CDR3 loop: CASTGHDSFAGELFF. The CDR3 DNA reads as TGTGCCAGTACTGGGCATGACTCTTTCGCCGGGGAGCTGTTTTTT.

This clonotype has just a few counts. This rearrangement joins TRBV10-3 to TRBJ1-2; D is undetermined. Trimming shortened V by 0 bases and J by 0 bases, and 8 bases separated the two germline ends. The CDR3 loop spans 15 amino acids. Germline CDR1 and CDR2: ENHRY and SYGVKD. The CDR3 here is CAISESAGTNYGYTF. The CDR3 DNA reads as TGTGCCATCAGTGAGTCGGCGGGGACTAACTATGGCTACACCTTC.

This clonotype showed up just a few times. The chain carries TRBV19 and TRBJ1-2, with no clear D. The CDR3 contains 11 residues. V dropped 5 bases and J dropped 6 bases, with 7 bases sitting between them. CDR1 and CDR2 from the germline V gene are LNHDA and SQIVND (reference sequence). CDR3 sequence: CASSDGDGYTF. Written as DNA, the CDR3 is TGTGCCAGTAGTGACGGGGATGGCTACACCTTC.

In its sample, this clonotype was seen many times. V and J are TRBV12-3 or TRBV12-4 and TRBJ1-5; a possible D gene is TRBD1 (5 bases). The CDR3 contains 15 residues. V was pared by 3 bases and J by 6 bases, with 15 bases between. This CDR3 is CASSLGEARAQPQHF. CDR3 nucleotides: TGTGCCAGCAGTTTGGGGGAGGCCAGGGCTCAGCCCCAGCATTTT.

The genes are TRBV7-9 and TRBJ1-1; D gene ambiguous. Germline-derived CDR1 and CDR2 are SEHNR and FQNEAQ (reference sequence). The CDR3 contains 16 residues. Trimming pared 0 bases from V and 1 base from J, leaving 12 bases between. The CDR3 DNA reads as TGTGCCAGCAGCTTAGCTCGCTCCCCGGGGAACACTGAAGCTTTCTTT. Protein: CASSLARSPGNTEAFF.

The chain combines TRBV20-1 with TRBJ2-5, with TRBD1 as a possible D gene (6 bases). The germline V gene encodes CDR1 DFQATT and CDR2 SNEGSKA (reference sequence). The CDR3 covers 15 residues. V lost 2 bases, J lost 4 bases, and 17 bases lay in between. The CDR3 is CSARNRAKLGETQYF. The DNA for the CDR3 is TGCAGTGCTAGAAACAGGGCTAAGTTGGGAGAGACCCAGTACTTC.

The J gene is TRBJ2-1, the V gene TRBV27; 9 nucleotides line up with TRBD1. The CDR3 is 15 amino acids. In germline, CDR1 is MNHEY, CDR2 SMNVEV (reference sequence). The ends lost 7 bases at V and 3 bases at J; junction bases unmatched: 7. CDR3 DNA: TGTGCCAGCATAAGACAGGGGGGAAACTACAATGAGCAGTTCTTC. Amino acids: CASIRQGGNYNEQFF.

The table lists this clonotype with a few counts. The rearrangement uses TRBV6-5 and TRBJ2-7; D tentatively reads TRBD1 or TRBD2 (5 bases each). The CDR3 has 14 residues. V lost 2 bases and J lost 6, with 14 bases in between. CDR1 and CDR2 (germline): MNHEY, SVGAGI. CDR3 sequence reads: CASSYGTAVTEQYF. The CDR3 DNA follows: TGTGCCAGCAGTTACGGGACCGCCGTCACCGAGCAGTACTTC.

The rearrangement joins TRBV7-6 to TRBJ2-7; 10 positions match TRBD1. The CDR3 sequence is 14 residues long. Germline CDR1 SGHVS, CDR2 FNYEAQ. The V gene end was trimmed by 5 bases and the J gene end by 5 bases; junction bases not matched to a gene: 6. The CDR3 nucleotides read TGTGCCAGCAGCCTCCCGGGACAGGGGAACGAGCAGTACTTC. Translation gives CASSLPGQGNEQYF.

J is TRBJ2-3 and V is TRBV5-8; D is perhaps TRBD2 (5 bases). V lost 2 bases and J 10 bases, leaving 17 bases between the germline ends. The germline gives CDR1 SGHTS, CDR2 YDEGEE. The CDR3 spans 14 residues. The CDR3 DNA is TGTGCCAGCAGCTTAGTTCGGGGTTTCGGATCGCAGTATTTT. Translating gives CASSLVRGFGSQYF.

The chain is built from TRBV6-6 and TRBJ1-1; D gene ambiguous. V was shortened by 2 bases and J by 0 bases, with 10 bases between the two germline ends. Germline values: CDR1 MNHNY, CDR2 SVGAGI (reference sequence). CDR3 length equals 15 residues. CDR3: CASSYDLTLNTEAFF. In DNA, the CDR3 is TGTGCCAGCAGTTACGATCTAACTTTGAACACTGAAGCTTTCTTT.

The V gene is TRBV27, the J gene TRBJ1-2; D may be TRBD1 (5 bases). The CDR3 has 15 amino acids. The ends were cut back, 1 base at V and 4 bases at J, with 13 bases in the middle. Germline CDR1 MNHEY, CDR2 SMNVEV (reference sequence). DNA of the CDR3: TGTGCCAGCAGTTTATTAGGGGCCGAGCGCTATGGCTACACCTTC. This codes for CASSLLGAERYGYTF.

There are a few counts of this clonotype. In nucleotides, the CDR3 is TGTGCCAGCAGGGCAATCGAGCAGTACTTC. It codes for CASRAIEQYF. This rearrangement joins TRBV25-1 to TRBJ2-7; D is ambiguous. The CDR3 runs 10 residues. Germline CDR1 and CDR2: MGHDK and SYGVNS. The ends were cut back, 6 bases at V and 6 bases at J, with 6 bases in the middle.